This entry describes one T cell receptor (beta chain). As yet, its antigen is unknown. The treatment here: roughly 11-day PBMC culture with coronavirus spike peptide pools or control peptides (ViraFEST assay). Collection of the unexposed donor's CD4+ T cells took place before the COVID-19 pandemic (2011-2018). Expanded clonotypes were found by TCR sequencing after peptide-pool stimulation (ViraFEST). The CDR3 is made up of 15 amino acids. CDR1 and CDR2 (germline): MNHEY, SMNVEV (reference sequence). Germline trimming cut 7 bases from V and 4 bases from J; bases unmatched to any gene: 12. The data belong to a study of vaccination and CD4 T cells after COVID-19. The Oncomine TCR Beta short-read assay was what sequenced the DNA obtained from cultured CD4+ T cells. TCRdb recomputed calls from the PCR reads with MiXCR, one row per CDR3 protein. The table has 6,500 to 10,000 distinct CDR3 sequences, 35% to 55% seen once.

The specimen sequenced was CD4+ T cells from blood, cultured in vitro. This sequence was found in a human donor in good health. The V gene is TRBV27, the J gene TRBJ1-2, with TRBD1 matching over 7 bases. The CDR3 loop is CASTSPDRPGYGYTF. CDR3 sequence (DNA): TGTGCCAGCACCTCCCCGGACAGGCCGGGCTATGGCTACACCTTC.